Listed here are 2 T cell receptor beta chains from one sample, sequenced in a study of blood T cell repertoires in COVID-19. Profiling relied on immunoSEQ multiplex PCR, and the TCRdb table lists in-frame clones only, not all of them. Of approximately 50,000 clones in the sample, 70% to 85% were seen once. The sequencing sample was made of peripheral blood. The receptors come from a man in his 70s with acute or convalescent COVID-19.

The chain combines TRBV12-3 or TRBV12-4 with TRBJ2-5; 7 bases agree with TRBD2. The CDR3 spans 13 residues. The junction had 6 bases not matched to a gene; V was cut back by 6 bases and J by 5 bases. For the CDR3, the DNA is TGTGCCAGCAGCTGGACTAGGGGCGAGACCCAGTACTTC. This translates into CASSWTRGETQYF.

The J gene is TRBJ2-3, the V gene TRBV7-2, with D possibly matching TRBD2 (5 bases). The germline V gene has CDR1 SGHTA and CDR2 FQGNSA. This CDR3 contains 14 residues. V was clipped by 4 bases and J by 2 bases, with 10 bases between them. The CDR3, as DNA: TGTGCCAGCAGCTGGACTCGATTCACAGATACGCAGTATTTT. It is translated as CASSWTRFTDTQYF.